These 2 T cell receptor beta chains were sequenced from one sample in a study of CD8 T cells in ankylosing spondylitis (dated by TCRdb to about 2017). The receptor library was made with 5' RACE. Reads for this sample came from an Illumina HiSeq 2500. Clones were called with MiXCR by TCRdb after fastp trimmed the public reads at Q25, and only in-frame beta chains were retained. Rows with one shared CDR3 protein collapse into an entry with the most common genes and DNA. The sample table holds nearly 350,000 distinct CDR3 sequences, of which over 12% were seen once. The top ten constitute approximately 1% of the sample. What was sequenced was blood, either unsorted or a sorted T cell fraction (not recorded which). Source of these receptors: a male donor with ankylosing spondylitis or in good health (not recorded which).

This clonotype was counted between two and nine times. The genes are TRBV6-1 and TRBJ1-5, with unresolved D. Trimming removed 2 bases at V and 5 bases at J, with 13 bases between. The CDR3 contains 15 residues. Germline CDR1 MNHNS, CDR2 SASEGT. CDR3 loop: CASSESGPGHQPQHF. CDR3 DNA sequence: TGTGCCAGCAGTGAATCAGGCCCTGGGCATCAGCCCCAGCATTTT.

This clonotype was observed a few times. The chain recombines TRBV11-3 with TRBJ2-6, with 16 bases lining up with TRBD2. V lost 6 bases to trimming and J lost 3 bases; unmatched junction nucleotides: 2. This CDR3 comprises 17 residues. Germline V gene lookup returns CDR1 SGHNT and CDR2 YENEEA. The CDR3 loop is CASRGLAGGRGANVLTF. CDR3 DNA sequence: TGTGCCAGCAGGGGACTAGCGGGGGGGCGTGGGGCCAACGTCCTGACTTTC.